This record covers a single T cell receptor (beta chain). Its antigen is not known. The germline CDR1 and CDR2 sequences are SNHLY and FYNNEI. The CDR3 consists of 13 residues. The V end lost 6 bases, the J end lost 2 bases, and 10 bases lay between the germline ends. Clones were sequenced by immunoSEQ multiplex PCR, and TCRdb holds only the in-frame ones, with some missing. The repertoire holds some 1 million clones, with about 75% as singletons. The record originates from a study of shared clonotypes between healthy human individuals. Study conclusions and caveats: Donor scarcity curtailed the genetic and exposure-history diversity represented herein.

Healthy and HIV-negative, the adult donors had no recent acute infections or vaccinations. The chain employs TRBV2 and TRBJ1-2; D is uncertain. Sequences were obtained from memory CD4+ T cells sorted from blood. This sample's subset: CD45RA-negative fraction. This sequence originates from a man between 18 and 35 years old in good health. CDR3 in DNA: TGTGCCAGCAGGCCTTCGGGGAACTATGGCTACACCTTC. It encodes CASRPSGNYGYTF.